This section outlines one T cell receptor (beta chain) sequence together with its context. Its target antigen remains unknown. The input lacks base qualities; no much larger clone sits a single base away. This sample was taken from a study of radiotherapy plus CTLA-4 blockade in lung cancer (dated by TCRdb to the late 2010s). Concerning the study at large: Objective responses were observed in roughly a sixth of enrolled patients, and disease control was achieved in approximately 30%. Broader findings and caveats from the paper: After treatment with radiotherapy and ipilimumab, TCR clones that came from tumors expanded in the peripheral blood. The strongest predictors of response were reported to be early dynamic shifts in blood T cell clones along with a rise in serum interferon-beta following radiation.

CDR1 is given as KGHSH and CDR2 as LQKENI, both from the germline V gene. At the junction V is shortened by 3 bases and J by 7 bases, with 13 bases in between. There are 15 amino acids in the CDR3, from cysteine to phenylalanine inclusive. The DNA shown is the 45-base CDR3, in frame from base 1. The study tested focal radiation therapy combined with CTLA-4 blockade (ipilimumab) in patients with chemo-refractory metastatic non-small-cell lung cancer. The library was obtained by the immunoSEQ multiplex PCR assay. TCRdb retrieved this table from immuneACCESS and kept in-frame rearrangements only. Not all clones are present; in checked studies, unresolved V genes account for under half, and no reason is known for the remainder. The sample table contains about 72,000 clones; only one count was recorded for 78% of them. Around 7% of the sample is taken by the ten largest.

The receptor chain draws on TRBV18 and TRBJ1-6, with a tentative D gene TRBD1 over 6 matching bases. This TCR was recovered from a human donor with non-small cell lung cancer who had a complete response to radiotherapy plus ipilimumab. The sample in question was peripheral blood, obtained from a patient treated with radiotherapy plus ipilimumab. The nucleotides read TGTGCCAGCTCACCCCCTGGGGGGGGCAATTCACCCCTCCACTTT. Translated, this is CASSPPGGGNSPLHF. Reference TRBV18 and TRBJ1-6 genes cover what lies past the CDR3, so the full variable domain is NAGVMQNPRHLVRRRGQEARLRCSPMKGHSHVYWYRQLPEEGLKFMVYLQKENIIDESGMPKERFSAEFPKEGPSILRIQQVVRGDSAAYFCASSPPGGGNSPLHFGNGTRLTVT.